One T cell receptor (beta chain) is described in this entry. Antigen specificity is unknown. No fewer than 6 million PBMCs went into each sample. Per individual sample, total RNA of at least 6 micrograms was extracted. The data are from a study of blood T cells in healthy people across ages. Study-level findings and limits: Naive CD4+ cell counts and diversity both ran higher in long-lived than in aged donors. A strong correlation between TCR beta diversity and naive T cell percentage was seen.

Losses at the gene ends were 7 bases for V and 7 bases for J; bases not matched to a gene: 11. The germline gives CDR1 SQVTM, CDR2 ANQGSEA. The CDR3 is 14 amino acids. For the second PCR, which ran for about 6 to 12 cycles, a sample-barcoded 5' primer and a J-beta primer mix were used. TCRdb re-derived calls from the 5' RACE reads in MiXCR, one entry per CDR3 protein. The table records roughly 680,000 distinct CDR3 sequences, over 45% of them present only once. The chain is built from TRBV29-1 and TRBJ1-4, with 8 bases matching TRBD1. The clonotype comes from a woman aged 55-75 years in good health. The specimen was blood. CDR3 DNA sequence: TGCAGCGCCCGCGACAGGGGCGGGGGTGAAAAACTGTTTTTT. It is translated as CSARDRGGGEKLFF.